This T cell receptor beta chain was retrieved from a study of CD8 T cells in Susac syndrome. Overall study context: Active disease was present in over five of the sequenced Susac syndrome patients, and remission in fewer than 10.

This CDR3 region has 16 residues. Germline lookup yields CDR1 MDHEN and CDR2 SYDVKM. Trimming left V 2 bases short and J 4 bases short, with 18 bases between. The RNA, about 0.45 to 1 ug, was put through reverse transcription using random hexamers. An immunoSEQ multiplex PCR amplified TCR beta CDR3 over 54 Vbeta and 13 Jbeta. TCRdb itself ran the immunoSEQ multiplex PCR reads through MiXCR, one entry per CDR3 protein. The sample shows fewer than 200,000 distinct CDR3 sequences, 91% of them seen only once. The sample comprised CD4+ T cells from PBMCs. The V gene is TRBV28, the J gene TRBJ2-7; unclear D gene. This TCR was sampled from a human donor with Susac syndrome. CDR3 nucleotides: TGTGCCAGCAGTTTAGTTTTCGGACGTGGGAAGTACGAGCAGTACTTC. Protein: CASSLVFGRGKYEQYF.